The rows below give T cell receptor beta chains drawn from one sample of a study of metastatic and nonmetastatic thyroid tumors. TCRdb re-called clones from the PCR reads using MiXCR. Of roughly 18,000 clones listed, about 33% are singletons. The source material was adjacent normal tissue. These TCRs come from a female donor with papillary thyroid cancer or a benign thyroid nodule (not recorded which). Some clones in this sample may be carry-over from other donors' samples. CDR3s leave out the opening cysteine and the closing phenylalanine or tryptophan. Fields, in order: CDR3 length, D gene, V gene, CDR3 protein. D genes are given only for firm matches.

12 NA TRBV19 ASSADTAGNEQY
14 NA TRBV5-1 ASRLLYVSQGGGYT
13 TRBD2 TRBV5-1 ASSSGTSVPGTQY
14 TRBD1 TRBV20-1 SARNYGTGISYEQY
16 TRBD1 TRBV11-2 ASSLDFTGAGNTGELF
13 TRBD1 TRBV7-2 ASSLGQGAFYGYT
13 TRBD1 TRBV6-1 ASSALGQSYNEQF
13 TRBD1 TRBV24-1 AASDIERDSNEQF
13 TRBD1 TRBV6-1 ASTRLRTGGHGYT
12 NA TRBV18 ASSYQRGSETQY
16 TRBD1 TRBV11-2 ASSSRIRRDRVPGELF
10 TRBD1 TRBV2 ASTGGGYGYT
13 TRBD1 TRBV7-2 ASSLADRVDSPLH
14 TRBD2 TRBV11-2 ASSLLGLAGGNEQF
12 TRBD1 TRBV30 AWDRDRGHTEAF
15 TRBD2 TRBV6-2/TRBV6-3 ASSTHSGTSVYYEQY
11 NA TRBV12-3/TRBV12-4 ASSLRGLYEQY
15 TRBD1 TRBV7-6 ASSEARTGGDWEKLF
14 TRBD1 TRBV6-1 ASSTLYRGMNTEAF
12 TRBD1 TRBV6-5 ASILPTGWTEAF
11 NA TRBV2 ASSAIPPYGYT
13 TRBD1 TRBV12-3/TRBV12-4 ASSAGQAPRNEQF
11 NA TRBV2 ASTYGTYNEQF
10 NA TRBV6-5 ASSYSGSEQY
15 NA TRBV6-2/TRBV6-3 ASSYLFGGGNTDTQY
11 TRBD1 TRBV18 ASSPTGWLGYT
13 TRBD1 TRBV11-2 ASSPVKGASYTIY
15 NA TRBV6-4 ASIPGSSTDSGNTIY
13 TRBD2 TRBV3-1 ASSSREGGTDTQY
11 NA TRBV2 AGSGGSQETQY
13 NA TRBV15 ATSRDPNSGNTIY
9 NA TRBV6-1 ASKDIYGYT
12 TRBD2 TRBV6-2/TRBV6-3 ASSYPAGWNEQY
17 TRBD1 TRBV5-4 ASSLKGQGGPASTDTQY
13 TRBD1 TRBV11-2 ASSSRDRNTYEQY
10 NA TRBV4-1 ASSPLGDEQF
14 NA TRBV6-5 ASSYQIYLDVTEAF
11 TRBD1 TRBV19 ASSTQGINVLT
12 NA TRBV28 ASSPERRPYEQY
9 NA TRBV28 ASSIRDEQY
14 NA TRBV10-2 ASSETYRDGTDTQY
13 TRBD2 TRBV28 ASSLSGSRTDTQY
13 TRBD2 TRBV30 AWSPVAGGRYEQY
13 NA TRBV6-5 ASSYWRDFTDGYT
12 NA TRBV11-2 ASRRGRSYNEQF
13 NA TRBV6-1 ASSMTVSANYGYT
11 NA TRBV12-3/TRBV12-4 ASSFYRDNEQF
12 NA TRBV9 ASSENRGSTEAF
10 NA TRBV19 ASSIGGETQY
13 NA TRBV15 ATSRAPGGQETQY
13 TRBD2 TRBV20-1 SARNLAGGDNEQF
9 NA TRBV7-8 ASTTGDTQY
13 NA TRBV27 ASSQSYGSKEKLF
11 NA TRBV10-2 ASSGTTVYGYT
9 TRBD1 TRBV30 AQRQGAGYT
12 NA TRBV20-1 SAWTDTANYGYT